The rows below give T cell receptor beta chains drawn from one sample of a study of blood T cell repertoires in COVID-19. The data were produced by immunoSEQ multiplex PCR, yet TCRdb's version contains in-frame clones alone and is incomplete. This sample has fewer than 35,000 clones, with around nine tenths found just once. Material: peripheral blood. These TCRs come from an older man with active COVID-19. CDR3s include the opening cysteine and the closing phenylalanine or tryptophan. Each record gives: CDR3 DNA, CDR3 protein, D gene, J gene, V gene. The D gene is left open where the match is weak.

CDR3 DNA: TGTGCCAGCAGTCCCCCCGGGACAGGGGGCGCGGGGTCACCCCTCCACTTT
CDR3 protein: CASSPPGTGGAGSPLHF
D gene: TRBD1
J gene: TRBJ1-6
V gene: TRBV6-2/TRBV6-3

CDR3 DNA: TGTGCCAGCAGCCCCGGTGGGGGGGCTAGACAAGAGACCCAGTACTTC
CDR3 protein: CASSPGGGARQETQYF
D gene: NA
J gene: TRBJ2-5
V gene: TRBV7-2

CDR3 DNA: TGTGCCATCGCTCGGGGGGGCAACCATGAGCAGTTCTTC
CDR3 protein: CAIARGGNHEQFF
D gene: TRBD2
J gene: TRBJ2-1
V gene: TRBV2

CDR3 DNA: TGTGCCAGCAGCCAAGTCACTGCGGGGGCCTACTCTGGGGCCAACGTCCTGACTTTC
CDR3 protein: CASSQVTAGAYSGANVLTF
D gene: NA
J gene: TRBJ2-6
V gene: TRBV3-1/TRBV3-2

CDR3 DNA: TGTGCCAGCAGCCCCACGGGAGCTAGGACAGATACGCAGTATTTT
CDR3 protein: CASSPTGARTDTQYF
D gene: NA
J gene: TRBJ2-3
V gene: TRBV7-3

CDR3 DNA: TGTGCCAGCAGCCAAGGGGGCTGGGAAAACAATGAGCAGTTCTTC
CDR3 protein: CASSQGGWENNEQFF
D gene: NA
J gene: TRBJ2-1
V gene: TRBV3-1/TRBV3-2

CDR3 DNA: TGTGCCATCAGTGATCCCGGGGGAGGACACTACGAGCAGTACTTC
CDR3 protein: CAISDPGGGHYEQYF
D gene: NA
J gene: TRBJ2-7
V gene: TRBV10-3

CDR3 DNA: TGTGCCAGCAGCCCCCAGGGGGGATCAGAGACCCAGTACTTC
CDR3 protein: CASSPQGGSETQYF
D gene: NA
J gene: TRBJ2-5
V gene: TRBV9

CDR3 DNA: TGTGCCAGCAAACGAACAGGGAATCAGCCCCAGCATTTT
CDR3 protein: CASKRTGNQPQHF
D gene: NA
J gene: TRBJ1-5
V gene: TRBV2

CDR3 DNA: TGTGCCAGCAGCTTATGGACAGGGGGAAACACCATATATTTT
CDR3 protein: CASSLWTGGNTIYF
D gene: TRBD1
J gene: TRBJ1-3
V gene: TRBV5-5

CDR3 DNA: TGTGCCAGCAGCTTCGGTAACGCGGGGGAAAAACTGTTTTTT
CDR3 protein: CASSFGNAGEKLFF
D gene: NA
J gene: TRBJ1-4
V gene: TRBV5-6

CDR3 DNA: TGCGCCAGCAGCCAAAATACACAGGGTTTTGGGGCCAACGTCCTGACTTTC
CDR3 protein: CASSQNTQGFGANVLTF
D gene: NA
J gene: TRBJ2-6
V gene: TRBV5-1

CDR3 DNA: TGTGCCAGCAGTTTATACGCGGATAGCAATCAGCCCCAGCATTTT
CDR3 protein: CASSLYADSNQPQHF
D gene: NA
J gene: TRBJ1-5
V gene: TRBV27

CDR3 DNA: TGTGCCAGCAGTTTAGGGACAAAAGGGACCCAGTACTTC
CDR3 protein: CASSLGTKGTQYF
D gene: NA
J gene: TRBJ2-5
V gene: TRBV12-3/TRBV12-4

CDR3 DNA: TGTGCCACAAGGGGTCGGCAAAACTTGGACACCATATATTTT
CDR3 protein: CATRGRQNLDTIYF
D gene: NA
J gene: TRBJ1-3
V gene: TRBV5-4

CDR3 DNA: TGTGCCAGCAGTCCCGACAATAGGGGTGGCTACACCTTC
CDR3 protein: CASSPDNRGGYTF
D gene: NA
J gene: TRBJ1-2
V gene: TRBV12-3/TRBV12-4

CDR3 DNA: TGTGCCAGCAGCTCCTTGACAGGTGTCGGAGAGACCCAGTACTTC
CDR3 protein: CASSSLTGVGETQYF
D gene: NA
J gene: TRBJ2-5
V gene: TRBV7-2

CDR3 DNA: TGTGCCAGCAGGGAGACAGGGGGCCGCACTGAAGCTTTCTTT
CDR3 protein: CASRETGGRTEAFF
D gene: TRBD1
J gene: TRBJ1-1
V gene: TRBV3-1/TRBV3-2

CDR3 DNA: TGTGCCAGCAGTCTCCCGGGACTAGCGGGGACCCTCACCGGGGAGCTGTTTTTT
CDR3 protein: CASSLPGLAGTLTGELFF
D gene: TRBD2
J gene: TRBJ2-2
V gene: TRBV9

CDR3 DNA: TGTGCCAGCAGCTATAGCGGGGGGGCAACAGATACGCAGTATTTT
CDR3 protein: CASSYSGGATDTQYF
D gene: TRBD2
J gene: TRBJ2-3
V gene: TRBV6-2/TRBV6-3

CDR3 DNA: TGTGCCAGCACAGGGGACACCGACACAGATACGCAGTATTTT
CDR3 protein: CASTGDTDTDTQYF
D gene: NA
J gene: TRBJ2-3
V gene: TRBV7-9

CDR3 DNA: TGTGCCAGCAGCCGCCCCTTGGGTGGGGGGAGCACTGAAGCTTTCTTT
CDR3 protein: CASSRPLGGGSTEAFF
D gene: NA
J gene: TRBJ1-1
V gene: TRBV11-2

CDR3 DNA: TGTGCCAGCTCCAGGGACAGGCAAGAGACCCAGTACTTC
CDR3 protein: CASSRDRQETQYF
D gene: TRBD1
J gene: TRBJ2-5
V gene: TRBV18

CDR3 DNA: TGTGCCAGCAGCTTGCAGGGGGCAAGCACTGAAGCTTTCTTT
CDR3 protein: CASSLQGASTEAFF
D gene: TRBD1
J gene: TRBJ1-1
V gene: TRBV5-4

CDR3 DNA: TGTGCCAGCTTAGGACAGGGGGCCTCGGCTTTCTTT
CDR3 protein: CASLGQGASAFF
D gene: TRBD1
J gene: TRBJ1-1
V gene: TRBV3-1/TRBV3-2

CDR3 DNA: TGTGCCAGCAGTCCCGGGACAGCAAACAATGAGCAGTTCTTC
CDR3 protein: CASSPGTANNEQFF
D gene: TRBD1
J gene: TRBJ2-1
V gene: TRBV11-3

CDR3 DNA: TGTGCCAGCAGCGTTAGGGGGGGGGACACAGATACGCAGTATTTT
CDR3 protein: CASSVRGGDTDTQYF
D gene: NA
J gene: TRBJ2-3
V gene: TRBV9

CDR3 DNA: TGTGCCAGCAGCCCCGAAGTGGCGGGTTATTCCTACAATGAGCAGTTCTTC
CDR3 protein: CASSPEVAGYSYNEQFF
D gene: NA
J gene: TRBJ2-1
V gene: TRBV11-2

CDR3 DNA: TGTGCCAGCAGCGTAGGAATAGTCGGGGTGAACACTGAAGCTTTCTTT
CDR3 protein: CASSVGIVGVNTEAFF
D gene: NA
J gene: TRBJ1-1
V gene: TRBV9

CDR3 DNA: TGTGCCAGCCTCAAAGTAGCGGGATTCACTGAAGCTTTCTTT
CDR3 protein: CASLKVAGFTEAFF
D gene: NA
J gene: TRBJ1-1
V gene: TRBV28

CDR3 DNA: TGTGCCATCAGTGATGAATCTGGACAGGGCGGATACGAGCAGTACTTC
CDR3 protein: CAISDESGQGGYEQYF
D gene: TRBD1
J gene: TRBJ2-7
V gene: TRBV10-3

CDR3 DNA: TGTGCCAGCAGTTTACGGTCCACAGATACGCAGTATTTT
CDR3 protein: CASSLRSTDTQYF
D gene: NA
J gene: TRBJ2-3
V gene: TRBV12-3/TRBV12-4

CDR3 DNA: TGTGCCAGCAGCTATGGGACTAGCGGGGGTCCCCCGCAGGAGACCCAGTACTTC
CDR3 protein: CASSYGTSGGPPQETQYF
D gene: TRBD2
J gene: TRBJ2-5
V gene: TRBV9

CDR3 DNA: TGTGCCAGCAGTCCCGGGACACGGACCGGCACTGAAGCTTTCTTT
CDR3 protein: CASSPGTRTGTEAFF
D gene: NA
J gene: TRBJ1-1
V gene: TRBV6-2/TRBV6-3

CDR3 DNA: TGTGCCAGTAGTATCGAACTACCCACCGGGGAGCTGTTTTTT
CDR3 protein: CASSIELPTGELFF
D gene: NA
J gene: TRBJ2-2
V gene: TRBV19

CDR3 DNA: TGTGCCAGTAGGCTCGTTTGGGCAGGGGGCACTGAAGCTTTCTTT
CDR3 protein: CASRLVWAGGTEAFF
D gene: TRBD1
J gene: TRBJ1-1
V gene: TRBV19

CDR3 DNA: TGCGCCAGCAGCCAAGATCCAGATTCTTACAATGAGCAGTTCTTC
CDR3 protein: CASSQDPDSYNEQFF
D gene: NA
J gene: TRBJ2-1
V gene: TRBV4-1

CDR3 DNA: TGTGCCAGCTTCCGGGACAGGGGGGGGACCCAGTACTTC
CDR3 protein: CASFRDRGGTQYF
D gene: TRBD1
J gene: TRBJ2-5
V gene: TRBV2

CDR3 DNA: TGTGCCAGCAGCTTACAGGGCGCTGGAAACACCATATATTTT
CDR3 protein: CASSLQGAGNTIYF
D gene: NA
J gene: TRBJ1-3
V gene: TRBV7-3

CDR3 DNA: TGTGTCAGAAGCTCCCCGCCCGGCGGCTATGGCTACACCTTC
CDR3 protein: CVRSSPPGGYGYTF
D gene: NA
J gene: TRBJ1-2
V gene: TRBV7-5

CDR3 DNA: TGTGCCAGCAGTTTGATCACCAGCCGGACAGGGCGTTCCTACACCTTC
CDR3 protein: CASSLITSRTGRSYTF
D gene: TRBD1
J gene: TRBJ1-2
V gene: TRBV5-6

CDR3 DNA: TGTGCCAGCAGTCTGAGGACAGGGAGCAATGAGCAGTTCTTC
CDR3 protein: CASSLRTGSNEQFF
D gene: TRBD1
J gene: TRBJ2-1
V gene: TRBV27

CDR3 DNA: TGTGCCATCAGTGAGTCGTTCGGGGGGGCTGGCGATACGCAGTATTTT
CDR3 protein: CAISESFGGAGDTQYF
D gene: TRBD2
J gene: TRBJ2-3
V gene: TRBV10-3

CDR3 DNA: TGTGCCACCAGCAGAGATCTCGGGGAGACCCAGTACTTC
CDR3 protein: CATSRDLGETQYF
D gene: NA
J gene: TRBJ2-5
V gene: TRBV15

CDR3 DNA: TGTGCCAGCAGTTCGGGACAGGGGGCTAATCAGCCCCAGCATTTT
CDR3 protein: CASSSGQGANQPQHF
D gene: TRBD1
J gene: TRBJ1-5
V gene: TRBV6-2/TRBV6-3

CDR3 DNA: TGTGCCAGCAGTGACGCACCGGGACAGGGCCCCTATGGCTACACCTTC
CDR3 protein: CASSDAPGQGPYGYTF
D gene: TRBD1
J gene: TRBJ1-2
V gene: TRBV6-2/TRBV6-3

CDR3 DNA: TGTGCCAGCAGTGCGTATAGCTCCTACAATGAGCAGTTCTTC
CDR3 protein: CASSAYSSYNEQFF
D gene: NA
J gene: TRBJ2-1
V gene: TRBV9

CDR3 DNA: TGCGCCAGCAGCCGGGACAGCCACCTTTTAGGTTCACCCCTCCACTTT
CDR3 protein: CASSRDSHLLGSPLHF
D gene: TRBD1
J gene: TRBJ1-6
V gene: TRBV5-1

CDR3 DNA: TGTGCCAGCAGCGGAGCTAGCGGGGGGAACAATGAGCAGTTCTTC
CDR3 protein: CASSGASGGNNEQFF
D gene: TRBD2
J gene: TRBJ2-1
V gene: TRBV5-4

CDR3 DNA: TGTGCCACCCAAGTCCCCGGGACTGGGGTCTACGAGCAGTACTTC
CDR3 protein: CATQVPGTGVYEQYF
D gene: NA
J gene: TRBJ2-7
V gene: TRBV6-5